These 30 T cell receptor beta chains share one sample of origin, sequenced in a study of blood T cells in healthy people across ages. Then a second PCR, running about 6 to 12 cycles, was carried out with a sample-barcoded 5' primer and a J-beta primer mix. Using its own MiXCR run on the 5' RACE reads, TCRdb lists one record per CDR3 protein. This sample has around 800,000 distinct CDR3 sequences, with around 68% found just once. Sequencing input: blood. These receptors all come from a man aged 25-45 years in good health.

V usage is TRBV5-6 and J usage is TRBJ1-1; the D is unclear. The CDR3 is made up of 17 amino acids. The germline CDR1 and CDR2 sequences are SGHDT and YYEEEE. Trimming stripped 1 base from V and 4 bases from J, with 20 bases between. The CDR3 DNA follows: TGTGCCAGCAGCTTGCGGTTCGGGCTTCGATCAGGCACTGAAGCTTTCTTT. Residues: CASSLRFGLRSGTEAFF.

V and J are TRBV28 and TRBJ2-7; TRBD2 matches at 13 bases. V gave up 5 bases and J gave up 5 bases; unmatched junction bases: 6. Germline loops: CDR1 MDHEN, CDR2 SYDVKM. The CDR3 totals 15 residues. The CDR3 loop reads CASSPGLAGTNEQYF. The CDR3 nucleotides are TGTGCCAGCAGTCCGGGACTAGCGGGGACCAACGAGCAGTACTTC.

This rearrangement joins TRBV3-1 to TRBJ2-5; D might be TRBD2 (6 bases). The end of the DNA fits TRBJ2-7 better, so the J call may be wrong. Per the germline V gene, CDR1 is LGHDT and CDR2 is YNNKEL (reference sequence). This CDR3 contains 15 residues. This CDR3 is CASSHLTRRGNEQYF. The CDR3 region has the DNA TGTGCCAGCAGCCACCTAACAAGGAGGGGCAACGAGCAGTACTTC.

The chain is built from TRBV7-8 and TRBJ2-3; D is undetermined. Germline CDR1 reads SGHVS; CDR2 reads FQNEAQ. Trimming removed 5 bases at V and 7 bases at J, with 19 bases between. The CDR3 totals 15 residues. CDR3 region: CASSPLPSEIYTQYF. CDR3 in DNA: TGTGCCAGCAGCCCCTTACCATCGGAGATATATACGCAGTATTTT.

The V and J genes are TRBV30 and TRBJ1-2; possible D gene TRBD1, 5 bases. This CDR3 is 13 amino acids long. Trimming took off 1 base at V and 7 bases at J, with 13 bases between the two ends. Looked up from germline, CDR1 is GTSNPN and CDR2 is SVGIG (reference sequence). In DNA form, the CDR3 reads TGTGCCTGGAGTGGTTGGCAGGGAAGTGGCTACACCTTC. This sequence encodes CAWSGWQGSGYTF.

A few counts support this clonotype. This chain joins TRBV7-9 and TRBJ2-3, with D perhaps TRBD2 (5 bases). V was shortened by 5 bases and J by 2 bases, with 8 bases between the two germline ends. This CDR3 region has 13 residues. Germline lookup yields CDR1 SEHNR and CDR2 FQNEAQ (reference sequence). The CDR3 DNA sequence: TGTGCCAGCAGCCTTAGCGTCACAGATACGCAGTATTTT. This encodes CASSLSVTDTQYF.

Written as DNA, the CDR3 is TGTGCCAGCAGTGGCCCCCTCGCCGGCTACACCTTC. Amino acid sequence: CASSGPLAGYTF. This sequence joins TRBV12-3 or TRBV12-4 and TRBJ1-2; D gene uncertain. Trimming removed 5 bases at V and 8 bases at J, with 12 bases between. CDR3 length: 12 residues.

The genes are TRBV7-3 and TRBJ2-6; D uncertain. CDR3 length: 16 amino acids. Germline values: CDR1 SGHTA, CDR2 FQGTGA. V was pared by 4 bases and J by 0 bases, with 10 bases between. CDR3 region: CASSYRRISGANVLTF. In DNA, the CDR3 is TGTGCCAGCAGCTATAGACGGATCTCTGGGGCCAACGTCCTGACTTTC.

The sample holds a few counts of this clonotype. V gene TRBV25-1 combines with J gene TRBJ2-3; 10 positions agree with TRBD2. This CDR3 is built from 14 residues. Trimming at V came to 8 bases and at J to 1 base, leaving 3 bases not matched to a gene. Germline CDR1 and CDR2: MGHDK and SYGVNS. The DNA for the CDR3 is TGTGCCAGCGGTCTAGCGGGGGGCACAGATACGCAGTATTTT. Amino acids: CASGLAGGTDTQYF.

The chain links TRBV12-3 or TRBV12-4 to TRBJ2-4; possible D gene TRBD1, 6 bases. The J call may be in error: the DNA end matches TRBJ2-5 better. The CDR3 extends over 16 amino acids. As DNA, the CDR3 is TGTGCCAGCAGTTTGGGTCACCGGGACACCCAAGAGACCCAGTACTTC. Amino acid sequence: CASSLGHRDTQETQYF.

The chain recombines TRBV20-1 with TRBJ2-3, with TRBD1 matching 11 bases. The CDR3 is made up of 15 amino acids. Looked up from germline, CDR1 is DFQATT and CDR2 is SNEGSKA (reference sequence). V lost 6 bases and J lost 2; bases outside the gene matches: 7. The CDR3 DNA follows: TGCAGTGCCCCGGACAGGGGGCCCCCCACAGATACGCAGTATTTT. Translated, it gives CSAPDRGPPTDTQYF.

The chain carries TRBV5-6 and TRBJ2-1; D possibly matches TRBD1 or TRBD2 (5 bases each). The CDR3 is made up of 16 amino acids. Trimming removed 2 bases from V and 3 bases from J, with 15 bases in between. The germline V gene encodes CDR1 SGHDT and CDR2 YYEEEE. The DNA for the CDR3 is TGTGCCAGCAGCTTCATCTGGGGGTCCAGCTACAATGAGCAGTTCTTC. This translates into CASSFIWGSSYNEQFF.

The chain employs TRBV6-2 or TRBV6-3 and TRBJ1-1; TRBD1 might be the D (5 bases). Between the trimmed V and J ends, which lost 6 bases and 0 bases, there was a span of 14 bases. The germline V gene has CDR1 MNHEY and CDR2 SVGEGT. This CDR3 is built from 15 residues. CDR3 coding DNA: TGTGCCAGCAGCCCGGAGACAGCCGTGAACACTGAAGCTTTCTTT. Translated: CASSPETAVNTEAFF.

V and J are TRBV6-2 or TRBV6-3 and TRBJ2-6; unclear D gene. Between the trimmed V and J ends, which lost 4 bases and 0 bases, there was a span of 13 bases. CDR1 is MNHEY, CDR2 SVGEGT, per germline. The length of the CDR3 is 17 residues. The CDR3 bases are TGTGCCAGCAGTTTGGAGACTCCATTCTCTGGGGCCAACGTCCTGACTTTC. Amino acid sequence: CASSLETPFSGANVLTF.

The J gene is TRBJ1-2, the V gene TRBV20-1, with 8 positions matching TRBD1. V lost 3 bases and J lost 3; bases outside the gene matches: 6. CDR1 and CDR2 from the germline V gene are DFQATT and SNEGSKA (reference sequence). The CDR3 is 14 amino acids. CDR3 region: CSASDRGGYYGYTF. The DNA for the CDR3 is TGCAGTGCTAGTGACAGGGGCGGGTACTATGGCTACACCTTC.

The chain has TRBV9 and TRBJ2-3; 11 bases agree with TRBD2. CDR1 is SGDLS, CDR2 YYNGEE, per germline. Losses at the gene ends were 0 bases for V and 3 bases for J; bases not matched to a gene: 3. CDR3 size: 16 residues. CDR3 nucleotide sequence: TGTGCCAGCAGCGTAGGGGCTAGCGGGGGGACAGATACGCAGTATTTT. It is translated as CASSVGASGGTDTQYF.

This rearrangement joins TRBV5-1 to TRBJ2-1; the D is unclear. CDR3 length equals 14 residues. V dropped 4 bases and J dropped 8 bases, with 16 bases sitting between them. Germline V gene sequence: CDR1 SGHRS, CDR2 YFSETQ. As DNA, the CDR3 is TGCGCCAGCAGCCCCAGAAGGGCGTTTGATGAGCAGTTCTTC. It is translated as CASSPRRAFDEQFF. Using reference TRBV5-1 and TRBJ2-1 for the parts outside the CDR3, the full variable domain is KAGVTQTPRYLIKTRGQQVTLSCSPISGHRSVSWYQQTPGQGLQFLFEYFSETQRNKGNFPGRFSGRQFSNSRSEMNVSTLELGDSALYLCASSPRRAFDEQFFGPGTRLTVL.

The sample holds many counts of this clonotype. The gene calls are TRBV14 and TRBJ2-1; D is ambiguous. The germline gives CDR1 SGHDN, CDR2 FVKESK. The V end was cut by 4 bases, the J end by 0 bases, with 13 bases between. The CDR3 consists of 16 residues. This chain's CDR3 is CASSPFPSSSYNEQFF. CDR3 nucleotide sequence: TGTGCCAGCAGCCCATTCCCCTCCAGCTCCTACAATGAGCAGTTCTTC.

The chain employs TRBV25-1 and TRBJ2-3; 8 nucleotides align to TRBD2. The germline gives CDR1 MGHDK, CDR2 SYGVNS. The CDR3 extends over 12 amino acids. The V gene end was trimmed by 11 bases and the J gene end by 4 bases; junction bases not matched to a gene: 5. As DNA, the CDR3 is TGTGCCCGGGGGGGCCCCGCAGATACGCAGTATTTT. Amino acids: CARGGPADTQYF.

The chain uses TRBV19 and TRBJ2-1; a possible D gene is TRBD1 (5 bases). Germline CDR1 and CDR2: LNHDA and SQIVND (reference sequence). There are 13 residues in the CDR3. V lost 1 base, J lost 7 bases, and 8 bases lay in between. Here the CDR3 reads CASSIGRTNEQFF. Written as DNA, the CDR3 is TGTGCCAGTAGTATAGGTCGGACAAATGAGCAGTTCTTC.

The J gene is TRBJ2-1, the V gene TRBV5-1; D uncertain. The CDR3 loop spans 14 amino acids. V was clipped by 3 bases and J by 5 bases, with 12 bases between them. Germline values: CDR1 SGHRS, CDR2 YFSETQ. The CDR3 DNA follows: TGCGCCAGCAGCTCTAGGGCCCGTGACAATGAGCAGTTCTTC. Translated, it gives CASSSRARDNEQFF. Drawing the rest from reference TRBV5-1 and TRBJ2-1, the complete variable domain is KAGVTQTPRYLIKTRGQQVTLSCSPISGHRSVSWYQQTPGQGLQFLFEYFSETQRNKGNFPGRFSGRQFSNSRSEMNVSTLELGDSALYLCASSSRARDNEQFFGPGTRLTVL.

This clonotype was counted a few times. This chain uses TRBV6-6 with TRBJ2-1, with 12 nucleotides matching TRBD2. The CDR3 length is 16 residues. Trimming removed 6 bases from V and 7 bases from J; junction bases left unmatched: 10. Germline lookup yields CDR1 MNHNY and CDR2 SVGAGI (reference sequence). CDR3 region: CASRGSLAGGRNEQFF. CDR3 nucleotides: TGTGCCAGCAGAGGCTCCCTAGCGGGGGGGCGGAATGAGCAGTTCTTC.

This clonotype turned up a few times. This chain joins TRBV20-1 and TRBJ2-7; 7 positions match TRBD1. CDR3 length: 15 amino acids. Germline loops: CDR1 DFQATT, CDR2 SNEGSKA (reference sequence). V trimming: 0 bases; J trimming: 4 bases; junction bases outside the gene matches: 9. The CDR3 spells CSARDGRTGLYEQYF. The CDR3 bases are TGCAGTGCTAGAGATGGGCGGACAGGCCTTTACGAGCAGTACTTC.

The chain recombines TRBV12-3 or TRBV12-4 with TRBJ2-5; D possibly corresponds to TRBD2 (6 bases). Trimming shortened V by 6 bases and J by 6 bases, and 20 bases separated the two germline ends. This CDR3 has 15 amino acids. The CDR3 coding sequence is TGTGCCAGCAGGCAAGGGACCCACGGAGGGCAGACCCAGTACTTC. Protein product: CASRQGTHGGQTQYF.

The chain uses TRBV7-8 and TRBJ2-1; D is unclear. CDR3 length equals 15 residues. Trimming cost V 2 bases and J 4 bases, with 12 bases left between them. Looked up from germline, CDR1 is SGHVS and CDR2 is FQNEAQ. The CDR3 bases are TGTGCCAGCAGCTTAAAGAGCGAGAAATACAATGAGCAGTTCTTC. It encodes CASSLKSEKYNEQFF.

In DNA form, the CDR3 reads TGCAGCGTTGTAAGTTCGGATTATGGCTACACCTTC. This encodes CSVVSSDYGYTF. V and J are TRBV29-1 and TRBJ1-2; the D is unclear. The germline gives CDR1 SQVTM, CDR2 ANQGSEA. The CDR3 covers 12 residues. V dropped 4 bases and J dropped 5 bases, with 11 bases sitting between them.

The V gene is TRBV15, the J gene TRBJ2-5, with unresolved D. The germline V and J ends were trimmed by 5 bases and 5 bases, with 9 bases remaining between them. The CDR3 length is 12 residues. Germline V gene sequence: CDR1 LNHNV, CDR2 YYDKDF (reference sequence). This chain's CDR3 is CATSYMTETQYF. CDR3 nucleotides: TGTGCCACCAGCTATATGACGGAGACCCAGTACTTC.

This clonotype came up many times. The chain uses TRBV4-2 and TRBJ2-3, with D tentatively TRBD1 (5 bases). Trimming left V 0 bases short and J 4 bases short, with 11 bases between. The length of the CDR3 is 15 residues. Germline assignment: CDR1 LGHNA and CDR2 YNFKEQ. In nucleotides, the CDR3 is TGTGCCAGCAGCCAAGATCAGGGCGGCGCAGATACGCAGTATTTT. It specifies CASSQDQGGADTQYF.

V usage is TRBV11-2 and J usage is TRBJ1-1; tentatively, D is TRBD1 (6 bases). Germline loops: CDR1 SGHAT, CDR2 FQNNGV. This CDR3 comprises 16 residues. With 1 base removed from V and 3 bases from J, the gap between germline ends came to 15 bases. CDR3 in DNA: TGTGCCAGCAGCTTAGTCGAGGGGGGAAGGTACACTGAAGCTTTCTTT. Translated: CASSLVEGGRYTEAFF.

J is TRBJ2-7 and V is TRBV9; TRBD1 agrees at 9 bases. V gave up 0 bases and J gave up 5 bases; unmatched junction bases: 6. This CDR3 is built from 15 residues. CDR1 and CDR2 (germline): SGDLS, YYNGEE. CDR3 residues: CASSVAGTGYDEQYF. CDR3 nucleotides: TGTGCCAGCAGCGTAGCCGGGACAGGGTACGACGAGCAGTACTTC.